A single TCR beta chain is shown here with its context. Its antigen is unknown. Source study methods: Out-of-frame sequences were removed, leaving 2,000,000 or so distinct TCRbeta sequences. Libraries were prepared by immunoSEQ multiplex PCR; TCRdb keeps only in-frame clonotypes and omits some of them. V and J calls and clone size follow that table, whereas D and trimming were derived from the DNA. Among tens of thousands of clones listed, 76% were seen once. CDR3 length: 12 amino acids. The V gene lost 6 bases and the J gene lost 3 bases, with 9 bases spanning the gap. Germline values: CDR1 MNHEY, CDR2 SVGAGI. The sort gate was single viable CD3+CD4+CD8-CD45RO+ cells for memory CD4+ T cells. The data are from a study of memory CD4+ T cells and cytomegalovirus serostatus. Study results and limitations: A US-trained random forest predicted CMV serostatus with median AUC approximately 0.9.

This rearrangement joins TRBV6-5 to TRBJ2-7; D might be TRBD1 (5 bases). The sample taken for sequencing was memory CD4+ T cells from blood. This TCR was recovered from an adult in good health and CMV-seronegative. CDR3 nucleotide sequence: TGTGCCAGCAGGAAGCAGGGCTACGAGCAGTACTTC. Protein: CASRKQGYEQYF.